This TCR beta chain was sequenced in a study of shared clonotypes between healthy human individuals. General study points: Rarefaction exposed incomplete sorted-subset sequencing despite large depth.

Adult donors, all healthy and HIV-negative, had no recent acute infections or vaccinations. Naive CD4+ cells were CD45RA-selected; the remaining cells were memory. In the authors' workflow: ImmunoSEQ yielded junction-only sequences lacking quality scores, so filtering differed. Clones were sequenced by immunoSEQ multiplex PCR, and TCRdb holds only the in-frame ones, with some missing. V and J calls and clone size are given by that table; D and trimming were obtained from the DNA. The sample has 2 million to 3 million clones; 93% are singletons. As for this clone: The antigen is not known.

The V end was cut by 0 bases, the J end by 7 bases, with 10 bases between. This CDR3 has 14 residues. CDR1 and CDR2 from the germline V gene are SGHNT and YYREEE (reference sequence). The V and J genes are TRBV5-4 and TRBJ1-4; no clear D. Sample: naive CD4+ T cells from PBMCs. This sample's subset: CD45RA+ positively selected. This clonotype was obtained from a young man in good health. Some clones in this sample may be carry-over from other donors' samples. CDR3 in amino acids: CASSLVQVPEKLFF. CDR3 DNA sequence: TGTGCCAGCAGCTTGGTTCAGGTTCCTGAAAAACTGTTTTTT.